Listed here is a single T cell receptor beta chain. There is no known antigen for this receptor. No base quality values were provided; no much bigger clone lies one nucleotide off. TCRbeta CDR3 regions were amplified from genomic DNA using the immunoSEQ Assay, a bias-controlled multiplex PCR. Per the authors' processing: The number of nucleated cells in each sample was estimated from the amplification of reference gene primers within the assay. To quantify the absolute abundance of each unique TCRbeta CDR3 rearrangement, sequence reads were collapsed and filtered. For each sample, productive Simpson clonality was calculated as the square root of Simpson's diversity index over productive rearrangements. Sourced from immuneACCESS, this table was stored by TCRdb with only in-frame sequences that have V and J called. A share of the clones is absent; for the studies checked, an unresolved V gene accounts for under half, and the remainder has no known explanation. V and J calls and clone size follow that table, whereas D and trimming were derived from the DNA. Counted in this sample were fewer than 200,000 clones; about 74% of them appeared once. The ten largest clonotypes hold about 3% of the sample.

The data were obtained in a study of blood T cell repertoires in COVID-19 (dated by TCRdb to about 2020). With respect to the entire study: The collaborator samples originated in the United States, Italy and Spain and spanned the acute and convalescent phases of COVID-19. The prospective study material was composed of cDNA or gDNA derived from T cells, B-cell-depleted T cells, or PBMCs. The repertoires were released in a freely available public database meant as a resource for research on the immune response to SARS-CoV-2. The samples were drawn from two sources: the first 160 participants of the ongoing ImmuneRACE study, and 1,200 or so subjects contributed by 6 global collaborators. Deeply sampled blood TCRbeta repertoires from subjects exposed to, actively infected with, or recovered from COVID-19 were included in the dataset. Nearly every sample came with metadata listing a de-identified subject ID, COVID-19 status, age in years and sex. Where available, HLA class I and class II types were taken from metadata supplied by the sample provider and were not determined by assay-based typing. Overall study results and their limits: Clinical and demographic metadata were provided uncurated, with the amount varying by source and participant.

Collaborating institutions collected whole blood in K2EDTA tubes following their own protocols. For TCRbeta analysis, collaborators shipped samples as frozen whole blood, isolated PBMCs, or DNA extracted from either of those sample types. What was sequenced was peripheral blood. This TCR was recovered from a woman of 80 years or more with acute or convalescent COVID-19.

This receptor has the CDR3 CAWSGGRFEPQHF. At the DNA level, the sequence is TGTGCCTGGAGTGGGGGGCGGTTTGAGCCCCAGCATTTT. The V and J genes are TRBV30 and TRBJ1-5, with TRBD1 tentatively as D gene (6 bases match). Taken from the germline V gene (reference sequence), the CDR1 and CDR2 loops are GTSNPN and SVGIG. The germline ends are 12 bases apart after V is trimmed by 1 base and J by 8 bases. The CDR3 runs 13 residues from the cysteine to the phenylalanine. The DNA shown is the 39-base CDR3, in frame from base 1.